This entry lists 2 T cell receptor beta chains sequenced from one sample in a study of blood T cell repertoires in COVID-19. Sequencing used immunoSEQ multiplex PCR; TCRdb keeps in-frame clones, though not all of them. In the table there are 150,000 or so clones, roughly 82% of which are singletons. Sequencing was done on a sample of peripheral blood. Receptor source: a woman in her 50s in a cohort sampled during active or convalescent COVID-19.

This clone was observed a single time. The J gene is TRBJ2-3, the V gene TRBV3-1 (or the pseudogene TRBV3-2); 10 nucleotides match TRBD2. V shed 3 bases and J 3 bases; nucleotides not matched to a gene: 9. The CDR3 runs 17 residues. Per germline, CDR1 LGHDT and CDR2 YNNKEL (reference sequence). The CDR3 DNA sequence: TGTGCCAGCAGCCACGGCCGACTACTAGCGGGAACAGATACGCAGTATTTT. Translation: CASSHGRLLAGTDTQYF.

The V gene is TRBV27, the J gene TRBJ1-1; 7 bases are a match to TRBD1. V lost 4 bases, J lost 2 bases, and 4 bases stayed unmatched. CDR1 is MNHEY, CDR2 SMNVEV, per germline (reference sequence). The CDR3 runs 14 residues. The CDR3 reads CASSYGQENTEAFF. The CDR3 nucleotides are TGTGCCAGCAGTTACGGACAGGAAAACACTGAAGCTTTCTTT.